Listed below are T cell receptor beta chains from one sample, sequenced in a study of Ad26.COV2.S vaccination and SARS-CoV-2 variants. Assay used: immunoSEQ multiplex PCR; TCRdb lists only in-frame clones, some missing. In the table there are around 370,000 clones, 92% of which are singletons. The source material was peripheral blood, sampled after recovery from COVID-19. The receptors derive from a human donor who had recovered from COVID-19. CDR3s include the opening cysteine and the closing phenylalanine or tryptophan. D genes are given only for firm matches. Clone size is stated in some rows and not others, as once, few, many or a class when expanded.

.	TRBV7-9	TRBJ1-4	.	TGTGCCAGCAGCTTAGTCGCCGGTACCAATGAAAAACTGTTTTTT	CASSLVAGTNEKLFF
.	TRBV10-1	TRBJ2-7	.	TGCGCCAGCAGTGCGGGGTTCTCCCTGGAGCAGTACTTC	CASSAGFSLEQYF
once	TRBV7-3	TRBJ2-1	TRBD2	TGTGCCAGCAGCTTAACCGGGGGGGCTTATGAGCAGTTCTTC	CASSLTGGAYEQFF
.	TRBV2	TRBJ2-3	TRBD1	TGTGCCAGCAGTCATTACAGGGGTGGTAGCACAGATACGCAGTATTTT	CASSHYRGGSTDTQYF
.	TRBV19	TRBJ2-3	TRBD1	TGTGCCAGTAGTAAACTAAGGACAGGGGAGGATACGCAGTATTTT	CASSKLRTGEDTQYF
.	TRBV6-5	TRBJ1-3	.	TGTGCCAGCAGTTACTCGACCGGGGGCTCTGGAAACACCATATATTTT	CASSYSTGGSGNTIYF
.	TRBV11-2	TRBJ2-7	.	TGTGCCAGCAGCTTAAGGGTACTGCCCTCCTACGAGCAGTACTTC	CASSLRVLPSYEQYF
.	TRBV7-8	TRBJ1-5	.	TGTGCCAGCAGCTTAGACGGCCAGACGTATCAGCCCCAGCATTTT	CASSLDGQTYQPQHF
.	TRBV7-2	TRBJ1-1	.	TGTGCCAGCAGCTTATGGGGGAACACTGAAGCTTTCTTT	CASSLWGNTEAFF
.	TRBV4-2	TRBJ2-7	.	TGTGCCAGCAGCCAAGCTGAGGGCTACTCCTACGAGCAGTACTTC	CASSQAEGYSYEQYF
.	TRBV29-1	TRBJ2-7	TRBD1	TGCAGCGTTGATGGGGACAGAGAGCAGTACTTC	CSVDGDREQYF
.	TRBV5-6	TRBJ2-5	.	TGTGCCAGCAAGAGGGCGGGGCTCCAAGAGACCCAGTACTTC	CASKRAGLQETQYF
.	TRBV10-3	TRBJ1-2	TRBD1	TGTGCCATCTCAGGGGGTGCCTATGGCTACACCTTC	CAISGGAYGYTF
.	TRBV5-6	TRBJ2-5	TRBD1	TGTGCCAGCAGCGCAGGGACAGGGGGCCAAGAGACCCAGTACTTC	CASSAGTGGQETQYF
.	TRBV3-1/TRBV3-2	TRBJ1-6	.	TGTGCCAGCAGCCAAGGGCTGAATCTCGAGGGTTCACCCCTCCACTTT	CASSQGLNLEGSPLHF
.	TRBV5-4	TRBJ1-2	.	TGTGCCAGCAGCTTGAGAGGGAATCAGGACTATGGCTACACCTTC	CASSLRGNQDYGYTF
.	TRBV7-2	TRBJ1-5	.	TGTGCCAGCAGCGGCCGTGGAGGGGAAAACCAGCCCCAGCATTTT	CASSGRGGENQPQHF
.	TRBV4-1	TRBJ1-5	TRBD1	TGCGCCAGCAGCCAAGGGTTCGGACAGGGCAAACAGCCCCAGCATTTT	CASSQGFGQGKQPQHF
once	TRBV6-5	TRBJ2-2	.	TGTGCCAGCGGGACCGAAAAATACACCGGGGAGCTGTTTTTT	CASGTEKYTGELFF
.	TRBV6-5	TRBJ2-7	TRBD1	TGTGCCAGCAGGCAGACAGGGGGCGCCTACGAGCAGTACTTC	CASRQTGGAYEQYF
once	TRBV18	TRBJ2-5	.	TGTGCCAGCTCACCCCCCGCCCGGGGCAATCAAGAGACCCAGTACTTC	CASSPPARGNQETQYF
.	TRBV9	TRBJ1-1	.	TGTGCCAGCAGCGTAGGGGCTTCAGGGATAGGGACTGAAGCTTTCTTT	CASSVGASGIGTEAFF
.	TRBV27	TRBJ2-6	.	TGTGCCAGCAGTTCGGAGCCTCTAAGCTCTGGGGCCAACGTCCTGACTTTC	CASSSEPLSSGANVLTF
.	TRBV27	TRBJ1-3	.	TGTGCCAGCAGTTTAGAGGGCGGAGTTGGAAACACCATATATTTT	CASSLEGGVGNTIYF
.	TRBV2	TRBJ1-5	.	TGTGCCAGCAGGTGGGTCAGGGACGGTCAGCCCCAGCATTTT	CASRWVRDGQPQHF
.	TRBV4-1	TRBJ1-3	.	TGCGCCAGCAGCCCCAGTATCCGAAACACCATATATTTT	CASSPSIRNTIYF
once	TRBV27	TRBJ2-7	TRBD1	TGTGCCAGCAGGCGGGACAGGCACCACGAGCAGTACTTC	CASRRDRHHEQYF
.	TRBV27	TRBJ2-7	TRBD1	TGTGCCAGCAGTTTAGCCGGACAGGGGGCCTACGAGCAGTACTTC	CASSLAGQGAYEQYF
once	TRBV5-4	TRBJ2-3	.	TGTGCCAGCAGCTTGCGCTCAGGGGGCACAGATACGCAGTATTTT	CASSLRSGGTDTQYF
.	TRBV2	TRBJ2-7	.	TGTGCCAGCAGTACGATTCTCCTCCCTTACGAGCAGTACTTC	CASSTILLPYEQYF
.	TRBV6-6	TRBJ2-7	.	TGTGCCAGCAGTTACTGGGACAACGGTAGAGAGCAGTACTTC	CASSYWDNGREQYF
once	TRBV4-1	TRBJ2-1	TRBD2	TGCGCCAGCAGCCAAGAACCCCCCCCATTTGCGGGGGGCGTATACAATGAGCAGTTCTTC	CASSQEPPPFAGGVYNEQFF
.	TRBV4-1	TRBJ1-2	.	TGCGCCAGCAGCCAAGTGGGGCGGCACTCCACTAATGGCTACACCTTC	CASSQVGRHSTNGYTF
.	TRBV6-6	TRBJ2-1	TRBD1	TGTGCCAGCAGTTACCCGGGACAGGAGAGCAATGAGCAGTTCTTC	CASSYPGQESNEQFF
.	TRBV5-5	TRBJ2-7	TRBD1	TGTGCCAGCAGCTGGGACAGGGGCTACGAGCAGTACTTC	CASSWDRGYEQYF
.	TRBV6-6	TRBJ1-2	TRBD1	TGTGCCAGCAGTCCCTACAGGGGGCCCCGATTAAACTATGGCTACACCTTC	CASSPYRGPRLNYGYTF
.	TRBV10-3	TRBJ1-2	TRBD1	TGTGCCATCAGGTCCGACAGGGGGGGAGACTATGGCTACACCTTC	CAIRSDRGGDYGYTF
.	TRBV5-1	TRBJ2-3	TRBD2	TGCGCCAGCAGCCTAGGACTAGCGGGAACGTACACAGATACGCAGTATTTT	CASSLGLAGTYTDTQYF
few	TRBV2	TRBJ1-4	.	TGTGCCAGCAGTTACGGACAGACAACTAATGAAAAACTGTTTTTT	CASSYGQTTNEKLFF
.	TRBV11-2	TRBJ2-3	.	TGTGCCAGCAGCTTATTCCGGGGGCTGGAAACAGATACGCAGTATTTT	CASSLFRGLETDTQYF
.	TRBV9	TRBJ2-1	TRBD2	TGTGCCAGCAGCGCGTACCGGGGGGGCCCCAATGAGCAGTTCTTC	CASSAYRGGPNEQFF
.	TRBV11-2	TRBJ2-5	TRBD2	TGTGCCAGCAGCTTAGCACTAGCGGGGGGAGAGACCCAGTACTTC	CASSLALAGGETQYF
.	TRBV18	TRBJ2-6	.	TGTGCCAGCTCCAAAGGGCTCTCTGGGGCCAACGTCCTGACTTTC	CASSKGLSGANVLTF
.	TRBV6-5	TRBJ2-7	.	TGTGCCAGCCAGAGAGAGACAGGACACTACGAGCAGTACTTC	CASQRETGHYEQYF
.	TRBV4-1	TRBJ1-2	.	TGCGCCAGCAGCCAAGATCCCAGGGGTTCGTATGGCTACACCTTC	CASSQDPRGSYGYTF
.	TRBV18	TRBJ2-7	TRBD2	TGTGCCAGCTCAGCGGCTAGCGGGTTCCACGAGCAGTACTTC	CASSAASGFHEQYF
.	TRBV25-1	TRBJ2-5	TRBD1	TGTGCCAGCAGCCCGACAGGGGTCCAAGAGACCCAGTACTTC	CASSPTGVQETQYF
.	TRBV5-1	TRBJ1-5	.	TGCGCCAGCAGCTTGGGTCCGGAGGGTCAGCCCCAGCATTTT	CASSLGPEGQPQHF
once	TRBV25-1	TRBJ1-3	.	TGTGCCAGCAGTGAACAGTGGGGGAACTCTGGAAACACCATATATTTT	CASSEQWGNSGNTIYF
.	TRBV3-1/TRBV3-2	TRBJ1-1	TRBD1	TGTGCCAGCAGCAGGGGACAGCGGGGGGTCCGTGAAGCTTTCTTT	CASSRGQRGVREAFF
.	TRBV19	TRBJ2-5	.	TGTGCCAGTAGTATAGGGGGTATCATTGAGACCCAGTACTTC	CASSIGGIIETQYF
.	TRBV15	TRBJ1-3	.	TGTGCCACCAGCAGAGCCAACTCGCTACTTAGCAACACCATATATTTT	CATSRANSLLSNTIYF
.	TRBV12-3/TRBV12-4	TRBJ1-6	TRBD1	TGTGCCAGCAGTACCCGGGACAGGCCCCTCCACTTT	CASSTRDRPLHF